This TCR beta chain was retrieved from a study of cytomegalovirus exposure and HLA in healthy donors. The germline V and J ends were trimmed by 0 bases and 4 bases, with 8 bases remaining between them. The CDR3 has 13 amino acids. Germline loops: CDR1 SGHDT, CDR2 YYEEEE. The PCR had 60 Vbeta and 13 Jbeta primers. Sequencing was performed with immunoSEQ multiplex PCR; in TCRdb, only in-frame clones are kept and a portion is missing. The sample has more than 110,000 clones, about 10% seen once. The chain carries TRBV5-6 and TRBJ2-7, with D unresolved. The TCR was taken from a man aged 45-60 years in good health and CMV-seronegative. Sequences were obtained from PBMCs. CDR3 sequence: CASSLGALYEQYF. For the CDR3, the DNA is TGTGCCAGCAGCTTGGGGGCCTTATACGAGCAGTACTTC.